This TCR beta chain was profiled in a study of identical twins. Study-level results: Whereas memory repertoires showed no such difference, abundant cord blood beta clonotypes carried fewer insertions. The study based its conclusions on cross-sectional statistical analysis and did not follow the same donors. Low generation-probability sequences were in excess among twin-shared out-of-frame alpha sequences.

This clonotype appeared many times. What it recognizes is unknown. With 1 base removed from V and 0 bases from J, the gap between germline ends came to 9 bases. From germline, CDR1 is MNHNY and CDR2 SVGAGI (reference sequence). CDR3 length: 16 amino acids. It was template switching that added a universal primer site, and there were unique molecular identifiers on the cDNA. TCRdb recomputed calls from the 5' RACE reads with MiXCR, one row per CDR3 protein. Of about 100,000 distinct CDR3 sequences in the sample, about 6% were seen once. The source is a woman aged 45 to 65 in good health. V and J are TRBV6-6 and TRBJ1-4; D remains unclear. Source material: memory T cells sorted from blood. In DNA form, the CDR3 reads TGTGCCAGCAGTTACTACGGCAGTTCAACTAATGAAAAACTGTTTTTT. Translated, it gives CASSYYGSSTNEKLFF.